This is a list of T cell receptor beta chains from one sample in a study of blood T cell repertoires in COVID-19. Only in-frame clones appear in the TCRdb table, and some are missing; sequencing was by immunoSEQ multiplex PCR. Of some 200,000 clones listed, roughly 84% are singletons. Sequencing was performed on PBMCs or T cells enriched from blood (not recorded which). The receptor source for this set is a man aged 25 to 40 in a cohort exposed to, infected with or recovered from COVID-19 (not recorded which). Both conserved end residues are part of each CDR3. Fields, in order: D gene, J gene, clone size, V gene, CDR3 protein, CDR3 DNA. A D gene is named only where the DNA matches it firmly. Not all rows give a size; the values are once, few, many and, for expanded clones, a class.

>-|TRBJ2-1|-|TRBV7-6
CASSLVGESYNEQFF
TGTGCCAGCAGCTTAGTCGGTGAATCCTACAATGAGCAGTTCTTC
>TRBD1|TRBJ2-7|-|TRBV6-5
CASSYPRQGSYEQYF
TGTGCCAGCAGTTACCCGCGACAGGGCTCCTACGAGCAGTACTTC
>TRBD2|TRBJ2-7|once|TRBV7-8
CASSSPSGNVWEQYF
TGTGCCAGCAGCTCCCCTAGCGGGAACGTGTGGGAGCAGTACTTC
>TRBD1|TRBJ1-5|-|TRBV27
CASSYRGLVNQPQHF
TGTGCCAGCAGTTACAGGGGGCTCGTAAATCAGCCCCAGCATTTT
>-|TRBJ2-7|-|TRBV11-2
CASSLGVYEQYF
TGTGCCAGCAGCTTAGGAGTCTACGAGCAGTACTTC
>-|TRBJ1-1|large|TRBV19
CASSMGGMNTEAFF
TGTGCCAGTAGTATGGGAGGCATGAACACTGAAGCTTTCTTT
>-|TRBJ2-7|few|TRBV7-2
CASSLLGVEQYF
TGTGCCAGCAGCTTACTAGGGGTCGAGCAGTACTTC
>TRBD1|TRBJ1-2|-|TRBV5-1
CASSPGTAFFYGYTF
TGCGCCAGCAGTCCCGGGACAGCTTTCTTTTATGGCTACACCTTC
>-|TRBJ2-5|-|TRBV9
CASSVDREKETQYF
TGTGCCAGCAGCGTAGATCGGGAGAAAGAGACCCAGTACTTC
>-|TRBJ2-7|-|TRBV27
CASSLKTGQYYEQYF
TGTGCCAGCAGTTTGAAGACAGGCCAATACTACGAGCAGTACTTC
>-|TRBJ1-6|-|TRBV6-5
CASSPTGQNNSPLHF
TGTGCCAGCAGTCCCACCGGACAGAATAATTCACCCCTCCACTTT
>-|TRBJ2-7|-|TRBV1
CTSSHKMSAGDHEQYF
TGCACCAGCAGCCACAAAATGTCAGCGGGAGATCACGAGCAGTACTTC
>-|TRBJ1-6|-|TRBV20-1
CSASYGSSYNSPLHF
TGCAGTGCTAGTTACGGGAGCTCCTATAATTCACCCCTCCACTTT
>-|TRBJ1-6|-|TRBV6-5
CASTPTGYNSPLHF
TGTGCCAGCACTCCGACCGGGTATAATTCACCCCTCCACTTT
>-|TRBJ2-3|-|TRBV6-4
CASSAEGGATDTQYF
TGTGCCAGCAGTGCCGAGGGCGGCGCTACAGATACGCAGTATTTT
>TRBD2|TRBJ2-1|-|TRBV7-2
CASSKTSGSYNEQFF
TGTGCCAGCAGCAAGACTAGCGGATCCTACAATGAGCAGTTCTTC
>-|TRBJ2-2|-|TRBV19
CASNGLAWGHGPNTGELFF
TGTGCCAGTAACGGTCTGGCTTGGGGGCACGGCCCGAACACCGGGGAGCTGTTTTTT
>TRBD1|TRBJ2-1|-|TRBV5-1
CASSPTGTASYNEQFF
TGCGCCAGCAGCCCGACCGGGACAGCCTCCTACAATGAGCAGTTCTTC
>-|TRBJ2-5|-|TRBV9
CASSVDLQETQYF
TGTGCCAGCAGCGTAGATCTCCAAGAGACCCAGTACTTC
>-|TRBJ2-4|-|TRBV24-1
CATPAAVKNIQYF
TGTGCCACCCCTGCAGCGGTCAAAAACATTCAGTACTTC
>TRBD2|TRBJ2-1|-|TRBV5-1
CASSLRLAGTYNEQFF
TGCGCCAGCAGCCTCCGACTAGCGGGAACCTACAATGAGCAGTTCTTC
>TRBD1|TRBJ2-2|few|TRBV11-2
CASSPDRGAGELFF
TGTGCCAGCAGCCCGGACAGGGGTGCCGGGGAGCTGTTTTTT
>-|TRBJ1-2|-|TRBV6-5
CASTRVLGAGVGYTF
TGTGCCAGCACGAGGGTATTGGGGGCCGGGGTTGGCTACACCTTC
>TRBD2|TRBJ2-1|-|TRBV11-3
CASSSISGSKLNNEQFF
TGTGCCAGCAGCTCCATTAGCGGGAGTAAGCTTAACAATGAGCAGTTCTTC
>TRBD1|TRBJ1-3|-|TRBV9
CASSGDRDRGNTIYF
TGTGCCAGCAGCGGAGACCGGGACAGGGGGAACACCATATATTTT
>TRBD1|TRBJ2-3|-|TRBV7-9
CASRTTGKERTDTQYF
TGTGCCAGCAGGACGACAGGGAAAGAGCGCACAGATACGCAGTATTTT
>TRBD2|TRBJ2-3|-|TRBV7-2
CASSLAGGATDTQYF
TGTGCCAGCAGCTTAGCCGGGGGGGCCACAGATACGCAGTATTTT
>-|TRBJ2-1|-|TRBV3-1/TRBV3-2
CASSQVGINEQFF
TGTGCCAGCAGCCAAGTTGGCATAAATGAGCAGTTCTTC
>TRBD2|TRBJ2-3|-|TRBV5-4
CASSSGTSGRTDTQYF
TGTGCCAGCAGCTCGGGGACTAGCGGGCGCACAGATACGCAGTATTTT
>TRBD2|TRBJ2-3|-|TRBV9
CASSNPTSYPDTQYF
TGTGCCAGCAGCAACCCGACTAGCTACCCAGATACGCAGTATTTT
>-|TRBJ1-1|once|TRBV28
CASSLWGPEAFF
TGTGCCAGCAGTCTCTGGGGGCCTGAAGCTTTCTTT
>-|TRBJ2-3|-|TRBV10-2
CASSESYPTPQYF
TGCGCCAGCAGTGAGTCCTACCCAACTCCGCAGTATTTT
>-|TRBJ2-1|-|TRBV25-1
CASSEFPRISSYNEQFF
TGTGCCAGCAGTGAGTTTCCTAGGATTAGCTCCTACAATGAGCAGTTCTTC
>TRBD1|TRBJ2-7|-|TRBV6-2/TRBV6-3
CASSFQGGAAYEQYF
TGTGCCAGCAGTTTTCAAGGGGGCGCCGCCTACGAGCAGTACTTC
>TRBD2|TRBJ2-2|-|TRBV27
CASSGLAGGGTGELFF
TGTGCCAGTTCGGGACTAGCGGGAGGCGGCACCGGGGAGCTGTTTTTT
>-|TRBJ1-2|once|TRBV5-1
CASSSRRGRLFRYGYTF
TGCGCCAGCAGCTCGAGGAGGGGCCGCCTATTTCGCTATGGCTACACCTTC
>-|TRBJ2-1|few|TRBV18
CASSPPASFRGNEQFF
TGTGCCAGCTCACCCCCGGCTAGTTTCCGGGGTAATGAGCAGTTCTTC
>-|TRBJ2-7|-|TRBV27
CASSGGGSYEQYF
TGTGCCAGCAGTGGCGGTGGCTCCTACGAGCAGTACTTC
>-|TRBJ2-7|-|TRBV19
CASSMDRPGFSYEQYF
TGTGCCAGTAGTATGGATCGCCCAGGGTTCTCCTACGAGCAGTACTTC
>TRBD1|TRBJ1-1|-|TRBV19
CASSFLADRAHTEAFF
TGTGCCAGTAGTTTCCTTGCCGACAGGGCCCACACTGAAGCTTTCTTT
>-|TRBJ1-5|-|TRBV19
CASSIVGAGGRQPQHF
TGTGCCAGTAGTATAGTCGGGGCGGGAGGGCGACAGCCCCAGCATTTT
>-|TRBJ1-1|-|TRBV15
CATSRELQGEAFF
TGTGCCACCAGCAGAGAGCTACAGGGTGAAGCTTTCTTT
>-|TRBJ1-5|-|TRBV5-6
CASSGRQSYSNQPQHF
TGTGCCAGCAGCGGCCGACAGTCTTATAGCAATCAGCCCCAGCATTTT
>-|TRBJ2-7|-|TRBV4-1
CASSQDHPRSYEQYF
TGCGCCAGCAGCCAAGACCACCCGCGCTCCTACGAGCAGTACTTC
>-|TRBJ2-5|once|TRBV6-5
CASSYQGAETQYF
TGTGCCAGCAGTTACCAGGGCGCGGAGACCCAGTACTTC
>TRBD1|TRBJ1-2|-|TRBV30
CAWKGQPCTVYGYTF
TGTGCCTGGAAGGGACAGCCATGCACGGTCTATGGCTACACCTTC
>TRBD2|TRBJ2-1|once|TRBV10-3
CATPRGGSANEQFF
TGTGCCACCCCACGGGGCGGGAGCGCCAATGAGCAGTTCTTC
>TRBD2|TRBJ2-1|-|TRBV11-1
CASSFSGLAGREQFF
TGTGCCAGCAGCTTCTCGGGACTAGCGGGACGGGAGCAGTTCTTC
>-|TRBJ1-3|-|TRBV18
CASSTTLAGGSGNTIYF
TGTGCCAGCTCTACCACATTGGCCGGCGGCTCTGGAAACACCATATATTTT
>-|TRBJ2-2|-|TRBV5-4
CASSPQGAGELFF
TGTGCCAGCAGCCCACAGGGAGCCGGGGAGCTGTTTTTT
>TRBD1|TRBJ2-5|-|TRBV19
CASSLRDRGYETQYF
TGTGCCAGTAGTCTCCGGGACAGGGGATATGAGACCCAGTACTTC
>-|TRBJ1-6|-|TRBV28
CASSLSFSDSPLHF
TGTGCCAGCAGTTTATCATTTTCGGATTCACCCCTCCACTTT
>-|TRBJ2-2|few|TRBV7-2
CASRRRGNTGELFF
TGTGCCAGCAGGCGTAGGGGTAACACCGGGGAGCTGTTTTTT
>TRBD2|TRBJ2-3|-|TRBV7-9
CASSPGLAGKGTQYF
TGTGCCAGCAGCCCTGGGCTAGCGGGAAAAGGTACGCAGTATTTT
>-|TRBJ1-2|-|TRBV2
CASSEVPFTGELYGYTF
TGTGCCAGCAGTGAAGTTCCCTTCACAGGAGAGCTCTATGGCTACACCTTC
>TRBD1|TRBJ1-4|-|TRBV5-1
CASSLVRGQGLLTNEKLFF
TGCGCCAGCAGCTTGGTTAGGGGACAGGGGTTGTTAACTAATGAAAAACTGTTTTTT
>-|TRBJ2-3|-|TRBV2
CASSEWNRRTDTQYF
TGTGCCAGCAGTGAATGGAACAGGCGAACAGATACGCAGTATTTT
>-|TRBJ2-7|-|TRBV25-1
CASSESGWGGDEQYF
TGTGCCAGCAGTGAATCCGGTTGGGGGGGCGACGAGCAGTACTTC
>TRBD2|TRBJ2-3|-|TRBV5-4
CASSLPGGSTDTQYF
TGTGCCAGCAGCTTGCCGGGAGGGAGCACAGATACGCAGTATTTT